Listed below are T cell receptor beta chains from one sample, sequenced in a study of blood T cell repertoires in COVID-19. The table came from immunoSEQ multiplex PCR; TCRdb's copy has only in-frame clones and leaves some out. The sample has 360,000 or so clones, less than 90% seen once. Sequenced input: PBMCs or T cells enriched from blood (not recorded which). The receptors come from a woman in her forties or fifties who had recovered from COVID-19. Both conserved end residues are part of each CDR3. D genes are given only for firm matches. Not every row has a clone size; where given, it reads once, few, many or a size class.

abundance	v_gene	j_gene	d_gene	CDR3aa	CDR3nt
NA	TRBV7-2	TRBJ1-2	TRBD1	CASSLATGTGRNYGYTF	TGTGCCAGCAGCTTAGCCACCGGGACAGGGAGGAACTATGGCTACACCTTC
NA	TRBV5-4	TRBJ2-3	NA	CASSPTTGSSTDTQYF	TGTGCCAGCAGCCCTACGACAGGTTCTAGCACAGATACGCAGTATTTT
NA	TRBV7-9	TRBJ1-1	NA	CASSLRGSAEAFF	TGTGCCAGCAGCTTACGGGGGTCCGCTGAGGCTTTCTTT
NA	TRBV6-2/TRBV6-3	TRBJ1-6	NA	CASSYGLPLHF	TGTGCCAGCAGTTACGGGCTCCCGCTCCACTTT
NA	TRBV18	TRBJ1-1	TRBD1	CASSPGQGANTEAFF	TGTGCCAGCTCACCGGGACAGGGGGCGAACACTGAAGCTTTCTTT
NA	TRBV12-3/TRBV12-4	TRBJ1-2	NA	CASSSFSGYTF	TGTGCCAGCAGCTCTTTTTCTGGCTACACCTTC
NA	TRBV6-2/TRBV6-3	TRBJ1-2	TRBD1	CASSYSAVDRGGGYTF	TGTGCCAGCAGTTACTCGGCCGTTGACAGGGGCGGAGGCTACACCTTC
once	TRBV2	TRBJ2-1	TRBD2	CARSSGSSYNEQFF	TGTGCCAGATCCAGCGGGAGCTCCTACAATGAGCAGTTCTTC
NA	TRBV30	TRBJ1-3	NA	CATDGNLPGNTIYF	TGTGCCACGGACGGGAACCTGCCTGGAAACACCATATATTTT
NA	TRBV5-4	TRBJ1-2	TRBD1	CASSTRAGGDYGYTF	TGTGCCAGCAGCACCCGGGCAGGGGGCGACTATGGCTACACCTTC
few	TRBV5-6	TRBJ2-1	TRBD2	CASSLEGLAGLYEQFF	TGTGCCAGCAGCTTGGAGGGACTAGCGGGACTCTATGAGCAGTTCTTC
NA	TRBV7-2	TRBJ1-2	TRBD1	CASSPGGFGYTF	TGTGCCAGCAGCCCAGGGGGGTTTGGCTACACCTTC
NA	TRBV9	TRBJ1-2	NA	CASSAGLALSGYGYTF	TGTGCCAGCAGCGCCGGACTGGCCCTTTCGGGCTATGGCTACACCTTC
NA	TRBV11-2	TRBJ2-5	NA	CASSLGGRLGGFEETQYF	TGTGCCAGCAGCTTAGGGGGGCGGCTAGGGGGTTTCGAAGAGACCCAGTACTTC
NA	TRBV5-6	TRBJ1-2	NA	CASSRPGNYGYTF	TGTGCCAGCAGCCGGCCAGGGAACTATGGCTACACCTTC
few	TRBV7-9	TRBJ1-2	TRBD1	CASGDRGAGGYTF	TGTGCCAGCGGGGACAGGGGTGCGGGTGGCTACACCTTC
few	TRBV5-8	TRBJ1-2	NA	CASSLLLRGYTF	TGTGCCAGCAGCTTGCTCCTGCGGGGCTACACCTTC
NA	TRBV30	TRBJ1-2	NA	CAWTPGARGYTF	TGTGCCTGGACTCCAGGGGCACGGGGCTACACCTTC
NA	TRBV30	TRBJ1-3	TRBD1	CAWSRRGGQAVSGNTIYF	TGTGCCTGGAGTCGAAGAGGGGGACAGGCCGTCTCTGGAAACACCATATATTTT
few	TRBV7-6	TRBJ1-3	NA	CASSPSSGTSGNTIYF	TGTGCCAGCAGCCCTAGCTCAGGGACATCTGGAAACACCATATATTTT
NA	TRBV19	TRBJ1-4	NA	CASSSGYEKLFF	TGTGCCAGTAGTAGCGGGTATGAAAAACTGTTTTTT
NA	TRBV30	TRBJ2-1	NA	CAWSGSAGNPYNEQFF	TGTGCCTGGAGTGGGTCGGCGGGGAACCCCTACAATGAGCAGTTCTTC
few	TRBV5-1	TRBJ2-5	NA	CASSLSGGREETQYF	TGCGCCAGCAGCTTGTCGGGGGGCAGGGAGGAGACCCAGTACTTC
NA	TRBV6-5	TRBJ1-3	TRBD1	CASKGPGQEVNTIYF	TGTGCCAGCAAGGGACCGGGACAGGAAGTAAACACCATATATTTT
NA	TRBV6-1	TRBJ1-5	NA	CASSERRGQPQHF	TGTGCCAGCAGTGAACGGAGGGGACAGCCCCAGCATTTT
NA	TRBV4-3	TRBJ2-7	TRBD1	CASSQEATGIYEQYF	TGCGCCAGCAGCCAAGAGGCGACAGGGATCTACGAGCAGTACTTC
NA	TRBV4-1	TRBJ1-5	NA	CASSRSSNQPQHF	TGCGCCAGCAGCCGGTCCAGTAATCAGCCCCAGCATTTT
few	TRBV5-1	TRBJ1-1	NA	CASSPPTGNTEAFF	TGCGCCAGCAGCCCTCCTACAGGGAACACTGAAGCTTTCTTT
few	TRBV7-8	TRBJ1-2	NA	CASSSTGLGPYGYTF	TGTGCCAGCAGCTCTACAGGGTTGGGCCCTTATGGCTACACCTTC
NA	TRBV19	TRBJ2-7	TRBD2	CASRTSGTYEQYF	TGTGCCAGTAGGACTAGCGGGACCTACGAGCAGTACTTC
NA	TRBV19	TRBJ1-6	NA	CASSIQRDSPLHF	TGTGCCAGTAGTATACAGCGCGATTCACCCCTCCACTTT
NA	TRBV5-1	TRBJ2-1	TRBD2	CASSLAPSGYNEQFF	TGCGCCAGCAGCTTGGCTCCTAGCGGGTACAATGAGCAGTTCTTC
NA	TRBV11-3	TRBJ2-2	NA	CASSLDGSTTGELFF	TGTGCCAGCAGCTTAGATGGGAGTACCACCGGGGAGCTGTTTTTT
NA	TRBV18	TRBJ2-5	NA	CASSPQRETQYF	TGTGCCAGCTCACCGCAGCGAGAGACCCAGTACTTC
NA	TRBV2	TRBJ2-3	NA	CASSEALPRGTDTQYF	TGTGCCAGCAGTGAAGCGCTTCCCCGAGGCACAGATACGCAGTATTTT
once	TRBV3-1/TRBV3-2	TRBJ2-1	TRBD2	CASSRRETYNEQFF	TGTGCCAGCAGCCGGCGGGAGACCTACAATGAGCAGTTCTTC
NA	TRBV6-5	TRBJ1-4	NA	CASSASDSNEKLFF	TGTGCCAGCAGCGCCTCGGACAGTAATGAAAAACTGTTTTTT
NA	TRBV14	TRBJ1-1	NA	CASSQSLSEAFF	TGTGCCAGCAGCCAGTCATTGAGTGAAGCTTTCTTT
NA	TRBV5-8	TRBJ1-2	NA	CASSLVGDGYTF	TGTGCCAGCAGCTTGGTCGGGGATGGCTACACCTTC
NA	TRBV30	TRBJ1-1	TRBD1	CAWSPGTGGNTEAFF	TGTGCCTGGAGCCCCGGGACAGGGGGAAACACTGAAGCTTTCTTT
once	TRBV25-1	TRBJ1-2	TRBD1	CASSDARTGNYGYTF	TGTGCCAGCAGTGACGCGCGGACAGGGAACTATGGCTACACCTTC
NA	TRBV10-3	TRBJ1-5	NA	CAIWKGTAGQPQHF	TGTGCCATCTGGAAGGGGACTGCAGGTCAGCCCCAGCATTTT
NA	TRBV6-5	TRBJ1-5	NA	CASSLLRGSNQPQHF	TGTGCCAGCAGTCTCCTCCGGGGATCGAATCAGCCCCAGCATTTT
NA	TRBV28	TRBJ1-2	NA	CASSLRGGKYGYTF	TGTGCCAGCAGTTTGAGGGGGGGGAAGTATGGCTACACCTTC
NA	TRBV5-4	TRBJ1-4	NA	CASSRSQDEKLFF	TGTGCCAGCAGCCGCTCTCAGGATGAAAAACTGTTTTTT
NA	TRBV18	TRBJ1-3	NA	CASSPQTGTVGNTIYF	TGTGCCAGCTCACCACAAACAGGGACCGTTGGAAACACCATATATTTT
NA	TRBV9	TRBJ2-3	NA	CASSPGQLNTDTQYF	TGTGCCAGCAGCCCCGGACAGCTTAACACAGATACGCAGTATTTT
NA	TRBV5-6	TRBJ1-4	NA	CASSLSANEKLFF	TGTGCCAGCAGCTTGAGCGCTAATGAAAAACTGTTTTTT
NA	TRBV7-2	TRBJ2-7	TRBD1	CASSLGAGTGISEQYF	TGTGCCAGCAGCTTAGGAGCCGGGACAGGGATAAGCGAGCAGTACTTC
once	TRBV19	TRBJ2-7	NA	CASSFPEGSGQQYF	TGTGCCAGTAGTTTTCCTGAAGGATCAGGCCAGCAGTACTTC
once	TRBV18	TRBJ2-3	TRBD2	CASSPGASGTSTDTQYF	TGTGCCAGCTCACCGGGGGCTAGCGGGACAAGCACAGATACGCAGTATTTT
NA	TRBV6-5	TRBJ1-1	NA	CASSLARWAVAEAFF	TGTGCCAGCAGTCTCGCACGCTGGGCAGTGGCTGAAGCTTTCTTT
once	TRBV18	TRBJ1-4	NA	CASSPVFSEGEKLFF	TGTGCCAGCTCACCCGTTTTTTCGGAGGGAGAAAAACTGTTTTTT
NA	TRBV19	TRBJ1-4	TRBD1	CASSVGTGGGGKVFF	TGTGCCAGTAGCGTGGGCACAGGGGGCGGCGGGAAAGTGTTTTTT
few	TRBV5-1	TRBJ2-1	NA	CASSLVGGGGIGEFF	TGCGCCAGCAGCTTGGTAGGAGGCGGGGGCATCGGCGAGTTCTTC
NA	TRBV5-6	TRBJ1-1	NA	CASSYRGNMNTEAFF	TGTGCCAGCAGCTACCGGGGGAACATGAACACTGAAGCTTTCTTT
NA	TRBV7-3	TRBJ2-2	NA	CASGSSTTNTGELFF	TGTGCCAGCGGGAGCTCAACGACAAACACCGGGGAGCTGTTTTTT